This is a list of T cell receptor beta chains from one sample in a study of synovial regulatory T cells in juvenile arthritis. TCRdb's table, derived via immunoSEQ multiplex PCR, lists solely in-frame clones and lacks some. The data show roughly 8,400 clones, and the top ten clones hold under 2%. Sequences were obtained from Treg cells from blood. All receptors derive from a donor aged 2 to 35 with juvenile idiopathic arthritis. The CDR3 runs from the conserved cysteine through the conserved F or W. The order of the fields is clone size, J gene, V gene, CDR3 protein. Clone size appears in some rows only: once, few, many, or a class for an expanded clone.

size: NA
J: TRBJ2-7
V: TRBV7-2
CDR3: CASSLSSRAGEQYF

size: NA
J: TRBJ1-6
V: TRBV28
CDR3: CASISENRGPLHF

size: NA
J: TRBJ2-7
V: TRBV10-3
CDR3: CAIRDERGTYEQYF

size: NA
J: TRBJ1-3
V: TRBV28
CDR3: CATLNRGYSGNTIYF

size: NA
J: TRBJ2-1
V: TRBV7-3
CDR3: CASSLTSGLHNEQFF

size: NA
J: TRBJ2-6
V: TRBV2
CDR3: CASSEARGGRGANVLTF

size: NA
J: TRBJ1-2
V: TRBV6-5
CDR3: CASSPKTGYFGYTF

size: NA
J: TRBJ2-3
V: TRBV7-9
CDR3: CASSSGPFLSTDTQYF

size: NA
J: TRBJ2-2
V: TRBV25-1
CDR3: CASSWTGGYTGELFF

size: NA
J: TRBJ1-2
V: TRBV5-6
CDR3: CASRKPGQGRAGYTF

size: NA
J: TRBJ2-3
V: TRBV7-9
CDR3: CASSLRGGTDTQYF

size: NA
J: TRBJ2-3
V: TRBV7-3
CDR3: CASSTSSTDTQYF

size: NA
J: TRBJ2-2
V: TRBV19
CDR3: CASTRRGLIGELFF

size: NA
J: TRBJ1-1
V: TRBV9
CDR3: CASSFIRGFPEAFF

size: NA
J: TRBJ1-4
V: TRBV2
CDR3: CASSESGSNEKLFF

size: NA
J: TRBJ2-7
V: TRBV20-1
CDR3: CSAAAPYEQYF

size: NA
J: TRBJ2-2
V: TRBV21-1
CDR3: CASSRALGTGELFF

size: NA
J: TRBJ2-1
V: TRBV19
CDR3: CASSMPPGRPYNEQFF

size: medium-sized
J: TRBJ2-6
V: TRBV2
CDR3: CASRQTGGGSGANVLTF

size: medium-sized
J: TRBJ1-4
V: TRBV7-2
CDR3: CASSLAGQIWEKLFF

size: NA
J: TRBJ2-7
V: TRBV7-9
CDR3: CASSFPNGLSKHF

size: NA
J: TRBJ1-3
V: TRBV19
CDR3: CASSIEGVPGNTIYF

size: NA
J: TRBJ2-7
V: TRBV6-1
CDR3: CASSGPGQGHEQYF

size: NA
J: TRBJ2-3
V: TRBV7-9
CDR3: CASSLMTGTDTQYF

size: NA
J: TRBJ2-5
V: TRBV7-2
CDR3: CASSSYDREEHF

size: NA
J: TRBJ2-1
V: TRBV7-9
CDR3: CASSLARSGETEQFF

size: NA
J: TRBJ1-5
V: TRBV19
CDR3: CASSLGWGFSNQPQHF

size: NA
J: TRBJ2-3
V: TRBV6-4
CDR3: CASSDDSRADTQYF

size: NA
J: TRBJ2-2
V: TRBV9
CDR3: CASSVVGDYISGELFF

size: medium-sized
J: TRBJ1-4
V: TRBV27
CDR3: CAARRQGQGNEKLFF

size: NA
J: TRBJ1-4
V: TRBV5-1
CDR3: CASSSRGATNEKLFF

size: NA
J: TRBJ2-7
V: TRBV18
CDR3: CASSRTGTDFYEQYF

size: NA
J: TRBJ2-1
V: TRBV11-3
CDR3: CASSFGTNEQFF

size: NA
J: TRBJ1-2
V: TRBV7-9
CDR3: CASRQIYGYTF

size: NA
J: TRBJ2-1
V: TRBV7-8
CDR3: CASSRSAGGYEQFF

size: medium-sized
J: TRBJ2-7
V: TRBV20-1
CDR3: CSARVVGDSLF

size: NA
J: TRBJ1-2
V: TRBV7-2
CDR3: CASSLVPGAANYGYTF

size: NA
J: TRBJ1-2
V: TRBV7-2
CDR3: CASTVGASNYGYTF

size: NA
J: TRBJ1-1
V: TRBV19
CDR3: CASRETVAAEAFF